This T cell receptor beta chain was found in a study of T cell repertoires in aging, cancer and after chemotherapy. Study information: Healthy donor repertoires were recorded over several months to years and showed clear clonal overlap. Millions of TCR reads were in the whole dataset. Study-level results: Loss of evenness, beyond lost richness, contributed to age-related TCR diversity decline in cancer patients. Compared with age-matched healthy donors, untreated hematological or solid cancer patients showed higher blood TCR clonality.

TRB rearrangements spanning V, D and J were amplified using mixed TRB-A/B primers. TCRdb passed the multiplex PCR reads through MiXCR, listing each CDR3 protein once. The sample carries about 13,000 distinct CDR3 sequences, 25% recorded once. Amplification of TCR beta used genomic DNA extracted from peripheral blood. Per the germline V gene, CDR1 is SGHTA and CDR2 is FQGNSA. Deletions cut 4 bases from V and 7 bases from J, with 16 bases between. This CDR3 has 15 residues. A word on this clonotype: Its target is not known.

The source of this sequence is a human donor in good health. The gene calls are TRBV7-2 and TRBJ1-4, with D possibly being TRBD1 (6 bases). Sequenced input: blood. The CDR3 DNA is TGTGCCAGCAGCTCGGACCAAACCAGGGGTGAAAAACTGTTTTTT. It encodes CASSSDQTRGEKLFF.